Following are 20 T cell receptor beta chains from one sample sequenced in a study of cytomegalovirus exposure and HLA in healthy donors (dated 2017 in TCRdb). The library was prepared using the immunoSEQ multiplex PCR assay. The table was pulled from immuneACCESS by TCRdb, which kept in-frame rearrangements only. Such tables lose some clones; where checked, under half of the loss comes from unresolved V genes, and the rest has no known cause. Recorded for this sample are 200,000 to 250,000 clones; less than 85% of them occurred a single time. Less than 7% of the sample is taken by the ten largest. Sequenced sample: PBMCs. The source is a woman aged 18-35 years in good health and CMV-seronegative.

The chain has TRBV28 and TRBJ2-7; TRBD2 matches at 10 bases. Germline values: CDR1 MDHEN, CDR2 SYDVKM. V dropped 4 bases and J dropped 3; count of bases not matched to a gene: 6. The CDR3 sequence is 15 residues long. The CDR3 loop reads CASSSLAGDLYEQYF. DNA of the CDR3: TGTGCCAGCAGTTCCCTAGCGGGAGATCTCTACGAGCAGTACTTC.

The chain is built from TRBV5-1 and TRBJ1-1; D gene ambiguous. This CDR3 comprises 13 residues. V shed 3 bases and J shed 4 bases, with 10 bases lying between them. Germline V gene data show CDR1 as SGHRS and CDR2 as YFSETQ. Written as DNA, the CDR3 is TGCGCCAGCAGCTACGCTTTTCTCACTGAAGCTTTCTTT. Amino acids: CASSYAFLTEAFF.

The chain recombines TRBV7-8 with TRBJ2-3; 8 nucleotides agree with TRBD2. Germline assignment: CDR1 SGHVS and CDR2 FQNEAQ. The CDR3 totals 16 residues. With V trimmed by 2 bases and J by 2 bases, 6 bases remained unmatched. The CDR3 region is CASSLPERGTTDTQYF. CDR3 nucleotide sequence: TGTGCCAGCAGCTTACCAGAGCGGGGGACCACAGATACGCAGTATTTT.

The chain carries TRBV5-5 and TRBJ2-7; D uncertain. Per germline, CDR1 SGHKS and CDR2 YYEKEE (reference sequence). V dropped 0 bases and J dropped 2 bases, with 12 bases sitting between them. There are 15 residues in the CDR3. CDR3 DNA sequence: TGTGCCAGCAGCTTGGTCGTTCTGGGAACCTACGAGCAGTACTTC. This codes for CASSLVVLGTYEQYF.

The chain is built from TRBV10-3 and TRBJ1-1; no clear D. The CDR3 has 14 residues. V lost 4 bases to trimming and J lost 2 bases, with 11 bases between them. Germline CDR1 reads ENHRY; CDR2 reads SYGVKD. In DNA, the CDR3 is TGTGCCATCAGTGCTTCTGCGGGAAACACTGAAGCTTTCTTT. It translates to CAISASAGNTEAFF.

The rearrangement joins TRBV9 to TRBJ2-1; 9 bases are a match to TRBD1. The CDR3 extends over 15 amino acids. V was clipped by 5 bases and J by 4 bases; unmatched bases: 7. Germline V lookup: CDR1 SGDLS, CDR2 YYNGEE. The CDR3: CASSTGTGIYNEQFF. The CDR3 nucleotides read TGTGCCAGCAGTACCGGGACAGGGATTTACAATGAGCAGTTCTTC. Looking up the rest from reference TRBV9 and TRBJ2-1 gives the full variable domain: DSGVTQTPKHLITATGQRVTLRCSPRSGDLSVYWYQQSLDQGLQFLIQYYNGEERAKGNILERFSAQQFPDLHSELNLSSLELGDSALYFCASSTGTGIYNEQFFGPGTRLTVL.

The rearrangement links TRBV27 to TRBJ1-4; TRBD1 aligns across 7 bases. This CDR3 is built from 15 residues. Germline CDR1 MNHEY, CDR2 SMNVEV (reference sequence). V gave up 5 bases and J gave up 3 bases; unmatched junction bases: 6. CDR3 coding DNA: TGTGCCAGCAGTCCACAGGGGCGGGCTAATGAAAAACTGTTTTTT. It encodes CASSPQGRANEKLFF.

This chain joins TRBV5-4 and TRBJ2-1; a weak D match, TRBD2 (5 bases). V was cut by 0 bases and J by 0 bases, with 13 bases left in between. This CDR3 contains 17 residues. Germline-derived CDR1 and CDR2 are SGHNT and YYREEE (reference sequence). The CDR3 sequence is CASSLGGVASSYNEQFF. The CDR3 coding sequence is TGTGCCAGCAGCTTGGGGGGTGTAGCGAGCTCCTACAATGAGCAGTTCTTC.

The chain recombines TRBV6-5 with TRBJ1-1; D is unclear. Germline V gives CDR1 MNHEY, CDR2 SVGAGI. Trimming took off 5 bases at V and 4 bases at J, with 11 bases between the two ends. CDR3 length: 13 residues. The CDR3 loop reads CASSPNVGTEAFF. DNA for the CDR3: TGTGCCAGCAGTCCCAATGTGGGCACTGAAGCTTTCTTT.

The chain couples TRBV10-2 to TRBJ2-7; TRBD2 matches at 13 bases. V shed 2 bases, J shed 0 bases, and the junction held 10 bases outside the gene matches. Germline V CDR1 and CDR2: WSHSY, SAAADI. The CDR3 spans 19 residues. The CDR3 DNA follows: TGCGCCAGCAGTGAGCCTCGGACTAGCGGGAGTGTTACCTCCTACGAGCAGTACTTC. It codes for CASSEPRTSGSVTSYEQYF.

This rearrangement joins TRBV9 to TRBJ2-3, with D possibly being TRBD2 (7 bases). The length of the CDR3 is 16 residues. V was pared by 4 bases and J by 0 bases, with 15 bases between. Germline loops: CDR1 SGDLS, CDR2 YYNGEE. The CDR3 reads CASSPWAGASTDTQYF. CDR3 sequence (DNA): TGTGCCAGCAGCCCTTGGGCGGGGGCTAGCACAGATACGCAGTATTTT.

The chain combines TRBV5-1 with TRBJ1-4; no clear D gene. V was trimmed by 0 bases and J by 8 bases, leaving 17 bases between them. The CDR3 spans 16 residues. Germline CDR1 SGHRS, CDR2 YFSETQ. In DNA form, the CDR3 reads TGCGCCAGCAGCTTGGCCGGGTTGGGTGTAGGGGAAAAACTGTTTTTT. This translates into CASSLAGLGVGEKLFF.

This chain joins TRBV2 and TRBJ1-4; 7 bases are a match to TRBD1. The CDR3 covers 13 residues. V shed 3 bases and J 10 bases; nucleotides not matched to a gene: 5. CDR1 SNHLY and CDR2 FYNNEI come from the germline V gene. CDR3 nucleotide sequence: TGTGCCAGCAGTGAGCATCAGGGGGGAAAACTGTTTTTT. Protein: CASSEHQGGKLFF. Full variable domain (remainder filled in from reference TRBV2 and TRBJ1-4): EPEVTQTPSHQVTQMGQEVILRCVPISNHLYFYWYRQILGQKVEFLVSFYNNEISEKSEIFDDQFSVERPDGSNFTLKIRSTKLEDSAMYFCASSEHQGGKLFFGSGTQLSVL.

As for this clone: Additional DNA sequences in this sample encode the identical CDR3. The chain joins TRBV30 to TRBJ1-1; D is perhaps TRBD1 (5 bases). The V end lost 0 bases, the J end lost 5 bases, and 10 bases lay between the germline ends. There are 13 residues in the CDR3. Germline V gene sequence: CDR1 GTSNPN, CDR2 SVGIG (reference sequence). CDR3 region: CAWSVGRGTEAFF. In DNA form, the CDR3 reads TGTGCCTGGAGTGTGGGGCGCGGTACTGAAGCTTTCTTT.

The chain carries TRBV6-5 and TRBJ2-7; D is uncertain. This CDR3 is 13 amino acids long. Germline V gene sequence: CDR1 MNHEY, CDR2 SVGAGI. Trimming left V 4 bases short and J 3 bases short, with 10 bases between. Here the CDR3 DNA reads TGTGCCAGCAGTTCCCGGACCGACTACGAGCAGTACTTC. The encoded protein is CASSSRTDYEQYF.

This chain joins TRBV19 and TRBJ1-6, with unresolved D. Trimming cost V 1 base and J 1 base, with 5 bases left between them. Germline V gene data show CDR1 as LNHDA and CDR2 as SQIVND (reference sequence). The length of the CDR3 is 15 residues. DNA of the CDR3: TGTGCCAGTAGTATAGGGATTTCCTATAATTCACCCCTCCACTTT. This sequence encodes CASSIGISYNSPLHF. Complete variable domain (other parts from reference TRBV19 and TRBJ1-6): DGGITQSPKYLFRKEGQNVTLSCEQNLNHDAMYWYRQDPGQGLRLIYYSQIVNDFQKGDIAEGYSVSREKKESFPLTVTSAQKNPTAFYLCASSIGISYNSPLHFGNGTRLTVT.

The J gene is TRBJ1-5, the V gene TRBV30; 8 nucleotides match TRBD1. Germline V gene sequence: CDR1 GTSNPN, CDR2 SVGIG (reference sequence). V trimming: 2 bases; J trimming: 9 bases; junction bases outside the gene matches: 6. CDR3 length: 13 amino acids. The chain's CDR3 is CAWSPRTGLPQHF. The CDR3 DNA reads as TGTGCCTGGAGTCCCCGGACAGGGTTGCCCCAGCATTTT.

The J gene is TRBJ2-7, the V gene TRBV2; TRBD1 matches 8 bases. Germline V gene sequence: CDR1 SNHLY, CDR2 FYNNEI. Trimming cost V 7 bases and J 7 bases; bases outside gene matches: 6. The CDR3 length is 12 residues. This CDR3 reads CASTTTGEEQYF. CDR3 nucleotide sequence: TGTGCCAGCACCACGACAGGGGAAGAGCAGTACTTC.

The chain joins TRBV9 to TRBJ2-2, with D tentatively TRBD1 or TRBD2 (6 bases each). CDR1 and CDR2 from the germline V gene are SGDLS and YYNGEE. This CDR3 is 16 amino acids long. Trimming took off 3 bases at V and 4 bases at J, with 16 bases between the two ends. In DNA, the CDR3 is TGTGCCAGCAGCGGAGGGGGGACCCTCCCCACCGGGGAGCTGTTTTTT. Protein product: CASSGGGTLPTGELFF.

The rearrangement links TRBV30 to TRBJ2-5, with D perhaps TRBD2 (5 bases). CDR3 length: 14 residues. Germline-derived CDR1 and CDR2 are GTSNPN and SVGIG (reference sequence). Trimming took off 4 bases at V and 4 bases at J, with 16 bases between the two ends. The CDR3 sequence is CAWNRATEGETQYF. CDR3 coding DNA: TGTGCCTGGAACCGAGCGACCGAGGGAGAGACCCAGTACTTC.